Listed here is a single TCR beta chain. The antigen is unknown. These data belong to a study of shared clonotypes between healthy human individuals. For the study at large: Plates per donor: three CD4 naive, three CD4 memory, two CD8 naive, one CD8 memory. Points from the study as a whole: As a rule, naive subsets had a larger estimated richness than memory subsets. Generation probability values for non-shared clonotypes were lower than those for clonotypes shared by all four donors.

Samples underwent the assay at deep level. Some clones are missing from TCRdb's copy, which holds only in-frame ones; the method was immunoSEQ multiplex PCR. Of roughly 220,000 clones listed, just over 65% are singletons. J was trimmed by 1 base and V by 5 bases; bases with no gene match: 9. Per germline, CDR1 SGHNT and CDR2 YYREEE (reference sequence). This CDR3 comprises 17 residues. The specimen was memory CD4+ T cells sorted from blood. The subset is: CD45RA-negative fraction. The sequence derives from a man aged 30 to 39 in good health. The rearrangement joins TRBV5-4 to TRBJ2-1, with 10 positions matching TRBD2. CDR3 in amino acids: CASSTSGIFFSYNEQFF. The CDR3 coding sequence is TGTGCCAGCAGTACTAGCGGGATTTTTTTTTCCTACAATGAGCAGTTCTTC.